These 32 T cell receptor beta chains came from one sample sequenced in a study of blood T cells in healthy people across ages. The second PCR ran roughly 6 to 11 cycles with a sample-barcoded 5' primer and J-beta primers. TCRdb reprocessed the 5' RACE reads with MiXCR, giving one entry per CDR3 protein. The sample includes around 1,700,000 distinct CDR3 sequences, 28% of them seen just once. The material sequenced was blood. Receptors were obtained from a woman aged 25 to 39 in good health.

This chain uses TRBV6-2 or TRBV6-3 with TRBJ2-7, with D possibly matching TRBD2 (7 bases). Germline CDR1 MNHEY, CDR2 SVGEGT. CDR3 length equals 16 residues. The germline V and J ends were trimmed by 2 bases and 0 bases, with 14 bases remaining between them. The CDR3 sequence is CASSYGGGHLSYEQYF. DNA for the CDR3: TGTGCCAGCAGTTACGGCGGGGGCCATCTCTCCTACGAGCAGTACTTC.

CDR3 sequence (DNA): TGTGCCAGCAGCTTAGATTGGGGGGAGGTGAACACTGAAGCTTTCTTT. Encoded protein: CASSLDWGEVNTEAFF. This rearrangement joins TRBV11-2 to TRBJ1-1; the D gene is possibly TRBD1 (5 bases). Germline V gene data show CDR1 as SGHAT and CDR2 as FQNNGV. CDR3 length equals 16 residues. V shed 0 bases and J shed 0 bases, with 11 bases lying between them.

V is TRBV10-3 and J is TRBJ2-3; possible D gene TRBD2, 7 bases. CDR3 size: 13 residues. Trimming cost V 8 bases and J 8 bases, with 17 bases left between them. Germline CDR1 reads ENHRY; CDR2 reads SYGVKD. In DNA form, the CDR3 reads TGTGCCATCGGAGGGGGGGGGGAAAGTACGCAGTATTTT. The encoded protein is CAIGGGGESTQYF.

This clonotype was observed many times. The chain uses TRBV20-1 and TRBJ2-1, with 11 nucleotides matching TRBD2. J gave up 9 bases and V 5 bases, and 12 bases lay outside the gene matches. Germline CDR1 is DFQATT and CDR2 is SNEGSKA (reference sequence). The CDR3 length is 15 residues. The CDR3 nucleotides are TGCAGTGCTCATACTACTAGCGGGGGCGGGGGTGAGCAGTTCTTC. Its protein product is CSAHTTSGGGGEQFF.

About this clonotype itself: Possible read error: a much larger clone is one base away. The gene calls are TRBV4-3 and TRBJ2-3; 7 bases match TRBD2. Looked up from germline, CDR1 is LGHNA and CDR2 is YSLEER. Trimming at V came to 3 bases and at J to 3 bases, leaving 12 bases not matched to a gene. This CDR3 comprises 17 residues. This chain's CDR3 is CASSQGLAVRRTDTQYF. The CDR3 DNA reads TGCGCCAGCAGCCAGGGCCTAGCGGTCCGGAGAACAGATACGCAGTATTTT.

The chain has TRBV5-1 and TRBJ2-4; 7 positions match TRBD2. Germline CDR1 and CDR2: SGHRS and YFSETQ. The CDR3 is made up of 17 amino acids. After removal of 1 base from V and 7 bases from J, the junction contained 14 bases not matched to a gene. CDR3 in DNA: TGCGCCAGCAGCTTGTTGGCTGGCGGGGCGGGGGTGAACATTCAGTACTTC. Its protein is CASSLLAGGAGVNIQYF.

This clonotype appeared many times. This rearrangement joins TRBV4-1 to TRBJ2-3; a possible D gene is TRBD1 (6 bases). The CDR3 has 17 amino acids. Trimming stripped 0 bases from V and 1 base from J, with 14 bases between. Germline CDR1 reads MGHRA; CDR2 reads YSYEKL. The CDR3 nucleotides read TGCGCCAGCAGCCAAGATGGTGCAGGGGTCCGCACAGATACGCAGTATTTT. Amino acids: CASSQDGAGVRTDTQYF.

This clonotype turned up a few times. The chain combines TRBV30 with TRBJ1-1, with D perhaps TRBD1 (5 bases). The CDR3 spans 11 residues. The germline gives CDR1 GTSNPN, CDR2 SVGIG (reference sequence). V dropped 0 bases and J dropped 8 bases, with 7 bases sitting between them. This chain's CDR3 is CAWSVRQEAFF. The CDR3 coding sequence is TGTGCCTGGAGTGTACGACAGGAAGCTTTCTTT.

The CDR3 sequence: CASSLGSLRDTQYF. The CDR3 nucleotides read TGCGCCAGCAGCTTGGGGTCACTGAGGGATACGCAGTATTTT. This sequence joins TRBV5-1 and TRBJ2-3; D unclear. The germline V gene encodes CDR1 SGHRS and CDR2 YFSETQ. The CDR3 is made up of 14 amino acids. V was shortened by 0 bases and J by 6 bases, with 11 bases between the two germline ends. The full variable domain, with the rest looked up from reference TRBV5-1 and TRBJ2-3, is KAGVTQTPRYLIKTRGQQVTLSCSPISGHRSVSWYQQTPGQGLQFLFEYFSETQRNKGNFPGRFSGRQFSNSRSEMNVSTLELGDSALYLCASSLGSLRDTQYFGPGTRLTVL.

The CDR3 spells CSAGVTQGAWTEAFF. CDR3 nucleotide sequence: TGCAGTGCTGGCGTAACACAGGGGGCGTGGACTGAAGCTTTCTTT. The rearrangement joins TRBV20-1 to TRBJ1-1; 9 bases line up with TRBD1. The length of the CDR3 is 15 residues. Losses at the gene ends were 5 bases for V and 5 bases for J; bases not matched to a gene: 12. The germline V gene encodes CDR1 DFQATT and CDR2 SNEGSKA (reference sequence).

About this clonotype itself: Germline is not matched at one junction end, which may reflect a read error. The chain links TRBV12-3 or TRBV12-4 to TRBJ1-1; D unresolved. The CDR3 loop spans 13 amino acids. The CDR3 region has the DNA TGTGCCAACAGTTTAAGAGCGAACACTGAAGCTTTCTTT. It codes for CANSLRANTEAFF.

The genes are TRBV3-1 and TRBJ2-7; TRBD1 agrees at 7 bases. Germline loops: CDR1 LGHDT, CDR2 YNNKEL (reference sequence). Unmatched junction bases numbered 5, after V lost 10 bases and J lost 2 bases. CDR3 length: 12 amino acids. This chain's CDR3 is CATRDSTYEQYF. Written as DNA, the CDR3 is TGTGCCACACGGGACAGCACCTACGAGCAGTACTTC.

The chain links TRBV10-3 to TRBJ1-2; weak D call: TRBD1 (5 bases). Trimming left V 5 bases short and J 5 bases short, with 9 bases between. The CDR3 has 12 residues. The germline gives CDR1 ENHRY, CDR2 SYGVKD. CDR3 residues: CAISSQVYGYTF. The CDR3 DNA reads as TGTGCCATCAGTTCACAGGTTTATGGCTACACCTTC.

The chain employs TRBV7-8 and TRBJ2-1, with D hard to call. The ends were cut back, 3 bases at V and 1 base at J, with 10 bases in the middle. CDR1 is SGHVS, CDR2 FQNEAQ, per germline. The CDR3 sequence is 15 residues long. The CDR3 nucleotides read TGTGCCAGCAGCTTTTCGCAACAATCCTACAATGAGCAGTTCTTC. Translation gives CASSFSQQSYNEQFF.

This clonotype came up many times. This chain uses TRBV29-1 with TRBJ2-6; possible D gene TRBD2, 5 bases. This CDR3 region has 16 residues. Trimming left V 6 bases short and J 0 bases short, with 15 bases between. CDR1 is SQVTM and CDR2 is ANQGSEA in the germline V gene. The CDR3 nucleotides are TGCAGCGTGGGGAGACTGGGAAACTCTGGGGCCAACGTCCTGACTTTC. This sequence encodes CSVGRLGNSGANVLTF.

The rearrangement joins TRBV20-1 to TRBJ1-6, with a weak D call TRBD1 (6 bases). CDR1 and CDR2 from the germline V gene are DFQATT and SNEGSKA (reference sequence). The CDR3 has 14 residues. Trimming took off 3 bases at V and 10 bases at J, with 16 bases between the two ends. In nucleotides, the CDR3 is TGCAGTGCTAGTCCGGGGGCTTGGAACTCACCCCTCCACTTT. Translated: CSASPGAWNSPLHF.

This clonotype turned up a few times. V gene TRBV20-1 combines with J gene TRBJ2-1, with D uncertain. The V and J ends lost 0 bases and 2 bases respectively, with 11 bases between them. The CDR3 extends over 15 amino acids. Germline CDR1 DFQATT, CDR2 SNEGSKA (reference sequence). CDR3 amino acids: CSARDYRSTYNEQFF. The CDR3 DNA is TGCAGTGCTAGAGATTATCGGAGTACCTACAATGAGCAGTTCTTC.

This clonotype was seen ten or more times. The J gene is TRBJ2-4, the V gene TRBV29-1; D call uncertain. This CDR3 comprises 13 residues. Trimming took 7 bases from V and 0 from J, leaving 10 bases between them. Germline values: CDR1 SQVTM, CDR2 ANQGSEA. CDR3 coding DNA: TGCAGCGCTGGTGGGCTAGCCAAAAACATTCAGTACTTC. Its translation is CSAGGLAKNIQYF.

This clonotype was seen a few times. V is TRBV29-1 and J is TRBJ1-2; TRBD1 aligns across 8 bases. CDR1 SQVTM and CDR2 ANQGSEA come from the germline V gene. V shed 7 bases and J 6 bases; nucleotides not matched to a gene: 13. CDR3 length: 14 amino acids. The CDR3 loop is CSALDRGRKDGYTF. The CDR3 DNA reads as TGCAGCGCCCTAGACAGGGGCAGGAAGGATGGCTACACCTTC. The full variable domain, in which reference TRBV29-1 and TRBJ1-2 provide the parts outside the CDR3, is SAVISQKPSRDICQRGTSLTIQCQVDSQVTMMFWYRQQPGQSLTLIATANQGSEATYESGFVIDKFPISRPNLTFSTLTVSNMSPEDSSIYLCSALDRGRKDGYTFGSGTRLTVV.

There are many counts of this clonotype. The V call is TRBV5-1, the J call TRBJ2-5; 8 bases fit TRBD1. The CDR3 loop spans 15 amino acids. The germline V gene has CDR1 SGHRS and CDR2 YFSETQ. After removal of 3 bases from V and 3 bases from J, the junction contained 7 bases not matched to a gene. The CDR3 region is CASSSDRVREETQYF. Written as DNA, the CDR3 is TGCGCCAGCAGCTCGGACAGGGTTCGGGAAGAGACCCAGTACTTC.

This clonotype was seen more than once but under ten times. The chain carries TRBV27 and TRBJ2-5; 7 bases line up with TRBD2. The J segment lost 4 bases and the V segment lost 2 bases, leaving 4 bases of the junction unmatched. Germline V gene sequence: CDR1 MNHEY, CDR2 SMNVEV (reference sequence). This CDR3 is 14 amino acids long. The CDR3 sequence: CASSLRRERETQYF. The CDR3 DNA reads TGTGCCAGCAGTTTACGGCGGGAGCGAGAGACCCAGTACTTC.

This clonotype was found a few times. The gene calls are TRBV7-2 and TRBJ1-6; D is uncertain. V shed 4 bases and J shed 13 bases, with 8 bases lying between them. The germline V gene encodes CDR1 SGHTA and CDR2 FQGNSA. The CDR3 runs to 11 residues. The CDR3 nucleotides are TGTGCCAGCAGCTCTCACCCTCCCCTCCACTTT. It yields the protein CASSSHPPLHF.

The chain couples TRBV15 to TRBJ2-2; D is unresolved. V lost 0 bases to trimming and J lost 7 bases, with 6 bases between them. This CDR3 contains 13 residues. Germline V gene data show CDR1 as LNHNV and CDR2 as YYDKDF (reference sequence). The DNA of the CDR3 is TGTGCCACCAGCAGAGATTTCAGCGGGGAGCTGTTTTTT. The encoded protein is CATSRDFSGELFF. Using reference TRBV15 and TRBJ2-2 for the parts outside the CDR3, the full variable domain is DAMVIQNPRYQVTQFGKPVTLSCSQTLNHNVMYWYQQKSSQAPKLLFHYYDKDFNNEADTPDNFQSRRPNTSFCFLDIRSPGLGDTAMYLCATSRDFSGELFFGEGSRLTVL.

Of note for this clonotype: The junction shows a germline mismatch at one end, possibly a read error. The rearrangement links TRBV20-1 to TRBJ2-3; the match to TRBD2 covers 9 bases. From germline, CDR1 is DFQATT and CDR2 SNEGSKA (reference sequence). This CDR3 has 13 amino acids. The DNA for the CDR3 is TGCAGTGCTGCCGGGACTAGCAAAGATACGCAGTATTTT. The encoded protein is CSAAGTSKDTQYF.

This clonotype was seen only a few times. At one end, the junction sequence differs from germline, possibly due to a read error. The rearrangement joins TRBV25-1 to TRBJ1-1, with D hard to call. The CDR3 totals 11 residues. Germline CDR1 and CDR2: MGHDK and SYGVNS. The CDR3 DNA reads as TGTGCCAGCAGAGACAACACTAAAGCTTTCTTT. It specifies CASRDNTKAFF. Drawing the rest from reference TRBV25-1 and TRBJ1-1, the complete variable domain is EADIYQTPRYLVIGTGKKITLECSQTMGHDKMYWYQQDPGMELHLIHYSYGVNSTEKGDLSSESTVSRIRTEHFPLTLESARPSHTSQYLCASRDNTKAFFGQGTRLTVV.

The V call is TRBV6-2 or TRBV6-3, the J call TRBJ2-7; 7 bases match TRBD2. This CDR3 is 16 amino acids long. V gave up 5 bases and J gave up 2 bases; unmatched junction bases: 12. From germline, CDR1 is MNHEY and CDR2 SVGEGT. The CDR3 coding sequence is TGTGCCAGCAGTACCCAAGGCGGCGGGGGACCCTACGAGCAGTACTTC. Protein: CASSTQGGGGPYEQYF.

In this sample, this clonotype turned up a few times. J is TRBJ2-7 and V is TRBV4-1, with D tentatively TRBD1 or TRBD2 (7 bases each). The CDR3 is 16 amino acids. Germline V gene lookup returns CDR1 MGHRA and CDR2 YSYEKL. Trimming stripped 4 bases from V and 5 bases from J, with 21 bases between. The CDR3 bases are TGCGCCAGCAGCCGGAGTGAGCGGGCAGGGGGGGACGAGCAGTACTTC. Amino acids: CASSRSERAGGDEQYF.

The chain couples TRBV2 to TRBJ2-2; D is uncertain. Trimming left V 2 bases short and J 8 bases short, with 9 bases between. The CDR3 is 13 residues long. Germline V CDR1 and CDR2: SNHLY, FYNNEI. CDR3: CASSEYLGGELFF. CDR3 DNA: TGTGCCAGCAGTGAATATCTGGGGGGGGAGCTGTTTTTT.

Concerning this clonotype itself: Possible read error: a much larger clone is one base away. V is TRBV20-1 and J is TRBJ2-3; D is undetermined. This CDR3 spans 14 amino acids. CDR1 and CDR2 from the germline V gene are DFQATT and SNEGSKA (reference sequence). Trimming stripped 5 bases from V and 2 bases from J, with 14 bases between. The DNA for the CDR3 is TGCAGTGCTGGAGTATTGGCCTCCACAGATACGCAGTATTTT. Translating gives CSAGVLASTDTQYF.

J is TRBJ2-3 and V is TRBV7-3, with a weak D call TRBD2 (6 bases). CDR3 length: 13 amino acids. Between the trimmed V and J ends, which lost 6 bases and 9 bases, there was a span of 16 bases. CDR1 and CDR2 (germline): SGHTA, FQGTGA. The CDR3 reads CASSPGGCDTQYF. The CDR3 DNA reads TGTGCCAGCAGTCCTGGGGGGTGTGACACGCAGTATTTT.

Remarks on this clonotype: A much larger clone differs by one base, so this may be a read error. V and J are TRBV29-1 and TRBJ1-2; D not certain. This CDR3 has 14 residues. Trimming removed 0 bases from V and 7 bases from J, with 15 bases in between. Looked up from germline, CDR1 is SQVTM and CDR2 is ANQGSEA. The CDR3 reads CSVEDFSSTGGYTF. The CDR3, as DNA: TGCAGCGTTGAAGACTTCTCATCTACGGGTGGCTACACCTTC.

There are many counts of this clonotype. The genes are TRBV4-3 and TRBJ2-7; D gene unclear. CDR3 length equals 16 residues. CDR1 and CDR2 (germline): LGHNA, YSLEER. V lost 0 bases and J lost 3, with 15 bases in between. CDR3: CASSQDAQSQYYEQYF. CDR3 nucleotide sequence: TGCGCCAGCAGCCAAGACGCCCAGAGCCAATACTACGAGCAGTACTTC.